Following are 20 T cell receptor beta chains from one sample sequenced in a study of shared clonotypes between healthy human individuals. TCRdb's copy holds only in-frame clones and misses some; the assay was immunoSEQ multiplex PCR. The data show millions of clones, with around nine tenths seen just once and more than 0.12% held by the top ten. Sequenced sample: naive CD4+ T cells sorted from blood. The subset denotes: CD45RA+ positively selected. The origin of the receptors is a man aged 18-30 years in good health.

The chain links TRBV18 to TRBJ2-2; tentatively, D is TRBD1 (5 bases). The CDR3 is 16 amino acids. Germline loops: CDR1 KGHSH, CDR2 LQKENI. V lost 6 bases to trimming and J lost 2 bases, with 16 bases between them. The CDR3 here is CASSPLRTTNTGELFF. CDR3 coding DNA: TGTGCCAGCTCCCCCCTACGGACAACCAACACCGGGGAGCTGTTTTTT.

The chain recombines TRBV29-1 with TRBJ2-2; D gene unclear. Germline V gene lookup returns CDR1 SQVTM and CDR2 ANQGSEA. CDR3 length: 12 residues. As DNA, the CDR3 is TGCAGTGCGTTGAGGAACACCGGGGAGCTGTTTTTT. As protein: CSALRNTGELFF.

This chain connects TRBV7-2 to TRBJ2-5; D might be TRBD2 (6 bases). Between the trimmed V and J ends, which lost 5 bases and 2 bases, there was a span of 12 bases. CDR3 size: 14 residues. The V gene's germline CDR1 is SGHTA and CDR2 FQGNSA. CDR3 sequence reads: CASSARDLQETQYF. Written as DNA, the CDR3 is TGTGCCAGCAGCGCCCGGGACTTACAAGAGACCCAGTACTTC. The variable domain in full, completed from reference TRBV7-2 and TRBJ2-5, reads GAGVSQSPSNKVTEKGKDVELRCDPISGHTALYWYRQSLGQGLEFLIYFQGNSAPDKSGLPSDRFSAERTGGSVSTLTIQRTQQEDSAVYLCASSARDLQETQYFGPGTRLLVL.

As regards this clone: In the same sample, other DNA sequences code for this CDR3. The V gene is TRBV7-2, the J gene TRBJ1-1; D remains ambiguous. The germline gives CDR1 SGHTA, CDR2 FQGNSA. V was cut by 3 bases and J by 4 bases, with 12 bases left in between. The CDR3 contains 14 residues. CDR3 amino acids: CASSLTGVGTEAFF. CDR3 nucleotide sequence: TGTGCCAGCAGCTTGACTGGGGTAGGCACTGAAGCTTTCTTT.

This chain links TRBV6-5 with TRBJ2-7; D is uncertain. The CDR3 sequence is 13 residues long. The V gene lost 5 bases and the J gene lost 6 bases, with 14 bases spanning the gap. Germline CDR1 is MNHEY and CDR2 is SVGAGI. The CDR3 coding sequence is TGTGCCAGCAGTGGCCGGGTCCCATTCGAGCAGTACTTC. Residues: CASSGRVPFEQYF.

This sequence joins TRBV7-8 and TRBJ2-7, with D uncertain. The length of the CDR3 is 15 residues. Between the trimmed V and J ends, which lost 7 bases and 0 bases, there was a span of 16 bases. In germline, CDR1 is SGHVS, CDR2 FQNEAQ. The CDR3 coding sequence is TGTGCCAGCACCACAACATTAGGCCTCTCCTACGAGCAGTACTTC. Its translation: CASTTTLGLSYEQYF.

Worth noting for this clone: Additional DNA sequences in this sample encode the identical CDR3. The chain combines TRBV29-1 with TRBJ2-3, with TRBD2 matching over 11 bases. V trimming: 7 bases; J trimming: 1 base; junction bases outside the gene matches: 1. This CDR3 is 13 amino acids long. In germline, CDR1 is SQVTM, CDR2 ANQGSEA. The CDR3 sequence is CSGGLAGTDTQYF. The CDR3 nucleotides are TGCAGCGGGGGACTAGCGGGCACAGATACGCAGTATTTT.

In this sample, this clone turned up once. The V gene is TRBV7-3, the J gene TRBJ1-6, with TRBD1 matching over 8 bases. With 2 bases clipped from V and 10 bases from J, the junction kept 7 bases outside the gene matches. This CDR3 contains 15 residues. Germline values: CDR1 SGHTA, CDR2 FQGTGA. CDR3 DNA: TGTGCCAGCAGCTTAGAGGCACAGGGGGGCTCACCCCTCCACTTT. Its protein is CASSLEAQGGSPLHF.

The chain links TRBV5-4 to TRBJ2-3; unclear D gene. The CDR3 covers 16 residues. With 0 bases removed from V and 0 bases from J, the gap between germline ends came to 11 bases. CDR1 SGHNT and CDR2 YYREEE come from the germline V gene (reference sequence). CDR3 in DNA: TGTGCCAGCAGCTTGGAGGCTGGAGCTAGCACAGATACGCAGTATTTT. Residues: CASSLEAGASTDTQYF.

CDR3 amino acids: CASSEETGQYF. CDR3 in DNA: TGTGCCAGCAGTGAAGAAACCGGGCAGTACTTC. The gene calls are TRBV2 and TRBJ2-7; D is unresolved. The CDR3 contains 11 residues. Germline lookup yields CDR1 SNHLY and CDR2 FYNNEI. With 1 base removed from V and 9 bases from J, the gap between germline ends came to 7 bases. The full variable domain, rest sourced from reference TRBV2 and TRBJ2-7, is EPEVTQTPSHQVTQMGQEVILRCVPISNHLYFYWYRQILGQKVEFLVSFYNNEISEKSEIFDDQFSVERPDGSNFTLKIRSTKLEDSAMYFCASSEETGQYFGPGTRLTVT.

The V call is TRBV4-2, the J call TRBJ2-7; the D gene is possibly TRBD2 (5 bases). The CDR3 is 18 residues long. Trimming shortened V by 5 bases and J by 0 bases, and 23 bases separated the two germline ends. CDR1 and CDR2 from the germline V gene are LGHNA and YNFKEQ. The CDR3 nucleotides read TGTGCCAGCAGCATGGCACGGGCCCCCGGGGAGAGCTCCTACGAGCAGTACTTC. Amino acids: CASSMARAPGESSYEQYF.

The chain carries TRBV15 and TRBJ1-5, with a tentative D call TRBD1 (5 bases). Germline lookup yields CDR1 LNHNV and CDR2 YYDKDF (reference sequence). This CDR3 spans 19 amino acids. Trimming shortened V by 0 bases and J by 4 bases, and 22 bases separated the two germline ends. CDR3 residues: CATSRDVVLMGRSNQPQHF. The CDR3 DNA sequence: TGTGCCACCAGCAGAGATGTGGTTTTAATGGGGCGATCAAATCAGCCCCAGCATTTT.

The gene calls are TRBV6-1 and TRBJ1-2, with no clear D. The V gene's germline CDR1 is MNHNS and CDR2 SASEGT. There are 14 residues in the CDR3. The V end was cut by 1 base, the J end by 1 base, with 7 bases between. The CDR3 nucleotides are TGTGCCAGCAGTGAAGAGTGGGGTAACTATGGCTACACCTTC. As protein: CASSEEWGNYGYTF.

The V gene is TRBV7-9, the J gene TRBJ2-7; 10 bases map to TRBD1. Trimming at V came to 1 base and at J to 5 bases, leaving 5 bases not matched to a gene. Looked up from germline, CDR1 is SEHNR and CDR2 is FQNEAQ (reference sequence). This CDR3 has 15 residues. DNA of the CDR3: TGTGCCAGCAGCTTAGGGGGACAGGGGTCCCACGAGCAGTACTTC. Encoded protein: CASSLGGQGSHEQYF.

The chain is built from TRBV10-2 and TRBJ2-1; 11 bases line up with TRBD2. The V gene's germline CDR1 is WSHSY and CDR2 SAAADI. This CDR3 comprises 18 residues. V shed 7 bases, J shed 2 bases, and the junction held 13 bases outside the gene matches. CDR3 DNA: TGCGCCAGCACACCCGGGACTAGCGGCGCTCGAACCTACAATGAGCAGTTCTTC. This gives the protein CASTPGTSGARTYNEQFF.

This sequence joins TRBV28 and TRBJ2-5; D perhaps matches TRBD2 (6 bases). V lost 6 bases, J lost 0 bases, and 17 bases lay in between. The CDR3 totals 16 residues. Germline CDR1 reads MDHEN; CDR2 reads SYDVKM. The CDR3 region is CASSPMRRGHQETQYF. CDR3 sequence (DNA): TGTGCCAGCAGCCCCATGAGGCGGGGACACCAAGAGACCCAGTACTTC. Full variable domain (rest looked up from reference TRBV28 and TRBJ2-5): DVKVTQSSRYLVKRTGEKVFLECVQDMDHENMFWYRQDPGLGLRLIYFSYDVKMKEKGDIPEGYSVSREKKERFSLILESASTNQTSMYLCASSPMRRGHQETQYFGPGTRLLVL.

The gene calls are TRBV7-2 and TRBJ2-5; 7 bases are a match to TRBD2. The CDR3 loop spans 13 amino acids. V trimming: 5 bases; J trimming: 1 base; junction bases outside the gene matches: 1. CDR1 is SGHTA and CDR2 is FQGNSA in the germline V gene. The CDR3 nucleotides are TGTGCCAGCAGCGGGAGGGCCCAAGAGACCCAGTACTTC. Protein: CASSGRAQETQYF.

This chain uses TRBV9 with TRBJ2-5, with TRBD2 matching over 14 bases. The V and J ends lost 4 bases and 1 base, in that order; junction bases with no gene match: 6. CDR1 and CDR2 (germline): SGDLS, YYNGEE. The CDR3 length is 17 residues. CDR3 residues: CASSLGTSGGLQETQYF. The CDR3 DNA is TGTGCCAGCAGCCTCGGGACTAGCGGGGGACTCCAAGAGACCCAGTACTTC.

The chain links TRBV4-1 to TRBJ1-4, with D perhaps matching TRBD1 (5 bases). Deletions cut 5 bases from V and 3 bases from J, with 13 bases between. CDR1 MGHRA and CDR2 YSYEKL come from the germline V gene. The CDR3 runs to 15 residues. The CDR3 here is CASSGGRGPNEKLFF. The DNA of the CDR3 is TGCGCCAGCAGCGGAGGTAGGGGACCTAATGAAAAACTGTTTTTT.

The chain combines TRBV29-1 with TRBJ1-2, with TRBD1 as a possible D gene (5 bases). V gave up 3 bases and J gave up 4 bases, with 12 bases separating them. CDR1 and CDR2 (germline): SQVTM, ANQGSEA. This CDR3 is built from 13 residues. CDR3 region: CSVDSGTGYGYTF. The CDR3, as DNA: TGCAGCGTTGACTCAGGGACGGGCTATGGCTACACCTTC. The full variable domain, its missing parts supplied by reference TRBV29-1 and TRBJ1-2, is SAVISQKPSRDICQRGTSLTIQCQVDSQVTMMFWYRQQPGQSLTLIATANQGSEATYESGFVIDKFPISRPNLTFSTLTVSNMSPEDSSIYLCSVDSGTGYGYTFGSGTRLTVV.